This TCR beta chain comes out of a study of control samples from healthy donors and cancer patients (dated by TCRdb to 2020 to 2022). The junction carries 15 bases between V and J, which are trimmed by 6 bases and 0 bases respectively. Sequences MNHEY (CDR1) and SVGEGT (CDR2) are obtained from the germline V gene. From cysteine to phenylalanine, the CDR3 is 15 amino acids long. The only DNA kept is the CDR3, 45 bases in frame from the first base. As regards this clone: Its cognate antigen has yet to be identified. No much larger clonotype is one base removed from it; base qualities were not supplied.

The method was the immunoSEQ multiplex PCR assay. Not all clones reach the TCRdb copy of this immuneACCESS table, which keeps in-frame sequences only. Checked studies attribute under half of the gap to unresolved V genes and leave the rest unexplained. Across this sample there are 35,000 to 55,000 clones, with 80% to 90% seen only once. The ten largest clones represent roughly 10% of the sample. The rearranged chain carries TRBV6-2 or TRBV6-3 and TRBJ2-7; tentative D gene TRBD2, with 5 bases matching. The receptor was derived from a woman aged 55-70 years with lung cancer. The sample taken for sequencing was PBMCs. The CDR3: CASSLDSYSSYEQYF. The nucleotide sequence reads TGTGCCAGCAGCCTGGACTCATATAGCTCCTACGAGCAGTACTTC.